One and the same sample provided the 20 T cell receptor beta chains below, sequenced in a study of identical twins. TCRdb re-derived calls from the 5' RACE reads in MiXCR, one entry per CDR3 protein. Here the sample spans some 500,000 distinct CDR3 sequences, 14% being singletons. This same sample was also part of a study on yellow fever vaccine responses in identical twins.

The sample was CD4+ T cells sorted from blood. These TCRs come from a woman aged 18-30 years in good health.

This clonotype was found once. The chain is built from TRBV6-5 and TRBJ2-3, with 15 bases that match TRBD2. The CDR3 extends over 17 amino acids. CDR1 MNHEY and CDR2 SVGAGI come from the germline V gene. Trimming removed 4 bases from V and 6 bases from J; junction bases left unmatched: 8. The CDR3, as DNA: TGTGCCAGCAGTTTCGTGGGACTAGCGGGAGGCCGGGATACGCAGTATTTT. Its translation is CASSFVGLAGGRDTQYF.

The J gene is TRBJ2-4, the V gene TRBV30; D could derive from TRBD1 or TRBD2 (6 bases each). In germline, CDR1 is GTSNPN, CDR2 SVGIG (reference sequence). This CDR3 is 16 amino acids long. The ends were cut back, 4 bases at V and 0 bases at J, with 16 bases in the middle. The CDR3 protein is CAWTGSGQLAKNIQYF. DNA for the CDR3: TGTGCCTGGACGGGTAGCGGACAGCTAGCCAAAAACATTCAGTACTTC.

This clonotype was observed a handful of times. The rearrangement joins TRBV27 to TRBJ2-7, with 11 bases aligning to TRBD2. Germline CDR1 reads MNHEY; CDR2 reads SMNVEV (reference sequence). There are 16 residues in the CDR3. Unmatched junction bases numbered 16, after V lost 8 bases and J lost 7 bases. The CDR3 nucleotides read TGTGCCAGCTCCCCCAGGGGGCTAGCGGGGGGAGTAGAGCAGTACTTC. This gives the protein CASSPRGLAGGVEQYF.

The genes are TRBV20-1 and TRBJ2-1; the match to TRBD2 covers 11 bases. V shed 7 bases, J shed 4 bases, and the junction held 3 bases outside the gene matches. CDR1 DFQATT and CDR2 SNEGSKA come from the germline V gene (reference sequence). This CDR3 comprises 13 residues. CDR3 sequence reads: CSVTSGSYNEQFF. The CDR3, as DNA: TGCAGTGTAACTAGCGGGAGTTACAATGAGCAGTTCTTC.

The rearrangement links TRBV27 to TRBJ2-5; a possible D gene is TRBD1 (7 bases). Between the trimmed V and J ends, which lost 5 bases and 5 bases, there was a span of 15 bases. The CDR3 length is 14 residues. The V gene's germline CDR1 is MNHEY and CDR2 SMNVEV (reference sequence). The CDR3 here is CASSPKTGRETQYF. The CDR3 DNA is TGTGCCAGCAGTCCCAAGACAGGGAGGGAGACCCAGTACTTC.

This clonotype was seen more than once but under ten times. The chain links TRBV5-1 to TRBJ2-1, with no clear D. This CDR3 has 14 residues. The V gene lost 0 bases and the J gene lost 2 bases, with 6 bases spanning the gap. CDR1 is SGHRS, CDR2 YFSETQ, per germline. The CDR3 sequence: CASSLDGPYNEQFF. The DNA for the CDR3 is TGCGCCAGCAGCTTGGACGGGCCCTACAATGAGCAGTTCTTC.

V usage is TRBV5-1 and J usage is TRBJ2-3; D is uncertain. This CDR3 comprises 15 residues. Germline values: CDR1 SGHRS, CDR2 YFSETQ. Between the trimmed V and J ends, which lost 6 bases and 1 base, there was a span of 15 bases. CDR3 nucleotides: TGCGCCAGCACCCCCGAGGCACGCCGCACAGATACGCAGTATTTT. This encodes CASTPEARRTDTQYF.

This sequence joins TRBV3-1 and TRBJ2-3; 10 nucleotides match TRBD2. Per the germline V gene, CDR1 is LGHDT and CDR2 is YNNKEL (reference sequence). The trim removed 0 bases at V and 3 bases at J, leaving 6 bases unmatched. The CDR3 runs to 17 residues. Here the CDR3 reads CASSQDRGSGGTDTQYF. The DNA for the CDR3 is TGTGCCAGCAGCCAAGATCGTGGTAGCGGGGGGACAGATACGCAGTATTTT.

This clonotype was found a few times. J is TRBJ2-7 and V is TRBV4-3; perhaps TRBD2 as D (6 bases). The CDR3 is 15 residues long. Germline V CDR1 and CDR2: LGHNA, YSLEER. The ends were cut back, 4 bases at V and 1 base at J, with 14 bases in the middle. The CDR3, as DNA: TGCGCCAGCAGCCCAAGCCTAGCGAAATCCTACGAGCAGTACTTC. The encoded protein is CASSPSLAKSYEQYF.

The chain carries TRBV10-3 and TRBJ2-7; TRBD1 aligns across 11 bases. J gave up 4 bases and V 7 bases, and 3 bases lay outside the gene matches. This CDR3 spans 13 amino acids. Germline-derived CDR1 and CDR2 are ENHRY and SYGVKD. The CDR3 sequence is CAITGTGGYEQYF. The CDR3 coding sequence is TGTGCCATCACCGGGACAGGGGGATACGAGCAGTACTTC.

This clonotype was seen a handful of times. The CDR3 sequence: CASSYRLNTEAFF. The CDR3 DNA is TGTGCCAGCAGTTACAGATTGAACACTGAAGCTTTCTTT. The V call is TRBV6-5, the J call TRBJ1-1; no definite D call. V lost 2 bases to trimming and J lost 0 bases, with 4 bases between them. The CDR3 contains 13 residues. CDR1 and CDR2 (germline): MNHEY, SVGAGI.

This clonotype was detected only a few times. The V and J genes are TRBV28 and TRBJ1-1, with D hard to call. Germline V gene data show CDR1 as MDHEN and CDR2 as SYDVKM. The CDR3 is made up of 12 amino acids. The ends were cut back, 6 bases at V and 11 bases at J, with 16 bases in the middle. CDR3 DNA sequence: TGTGCCAGCAGCCCCATCGGACGTGGGGCTTTCTTT. Amino acids: CASSPIGRGAFF.

This clonotype has just a few counts. The gene calls are TRBV20-1 and TRBJ2-1; D is possibly TRBD1 or TRBD2 (5 bases each). The ends were cut back, 2 bases at V and 9 bases at J, with 20 bases in the middle. CDR3 length equals 15 residues. From germline, CDR1 is DFQATT and CDR2 SNEGSKA (reference sequence). CDR3 coding DNA: TGCAGTGCTAGATTGGGACGTAGAGCTTATAGTGAGCAGTTCTTC. It translates to CSARLGRRAYSEQFF.

The table lists this clonotype with a few counts. This chain joins TRBV30 and TRBJ2-3, with 11 bases matching TRBD2. V shed 5 bases, J shed 2 bases, and the junction held 3 bases outside the gene matches. This CDR3 region has 14 residues. Germline CDR1 GTSNPN, CDR2 SVGIG (reference sequence). CDR3: CAWRLAGSTDTQYF. The CDR3 DNA is TGTGCCTGGCGACTAGCGGGATCCACAGATACGCAGTATTTT.

This clonotype was seen many times. J is TRBJ1-1 and V is TRBV3-1, with D uncertain. The germline V gene has CDR1 LGHDT and CDR2 YNNKEL (reference sequence). This CDR3 comprises 16 residues. Between the trimmed V and J ends, which lost 3 bases and 1 base, there was a span of 15 bases. CDR3 in DNA: TGTGCCAGCAGCCAGGAGTGGCGGTCGGGGAACACTGAAGCTTTCTTT. Amino acid sequence: CASSQEWRSGNTEAFF. Variable domain in full (rest from reference TRBV3-1 and TRBJ1-1): DTAVSQTPKYLVTQMGNDKSIKCEQNLGHDTMYWYKQDSKKFLKIMFSYNNKELIINETVPNRFSPKSPDKAHLNLHINSLELGDSAVYFCASSQEWRSGNTEAFFGQGTRLTVV.

The chain uses TRBV7-2 and TRBJ2-1; TRBD1 is a possible D gene (6 bases). Trimming stripped 0 bases from V and 4 bases from J, with 13 bases between. The CDR3 loop spans 16 amino acids. The germline V gene encodes CDR1 SGHTA and CDR2 FQGNSA. The CDR3 sequence is CASSLAPGAYYNEQFF. The CDR3 coding sequence is TGTGCCAGCAGCTTAGCGCCAGGGGCTTATTACAATGAGCAGTTCTTC.

This clonotype occurred a few times. The chain uses TRBV5-4 and TRBJ2-2; the match to TRBD2 covers 9 bases. Trimming cost V 4 bases and J 6 bases; bases outside gene matches: 10. Germline V gene data show CDR1 as SGHNT and CDR2 as YYREEE (reference sequence). The CDR3 is made up of 16 amino acids. The CDR3 sequence is CASSHSGGGVPGELFF. The DNA of the CDR3 is TGTGCCAGCAGCCATAGCGGGGGCGGGGTACCCGGGGAGCTGTTTTTT.

The chain uses TRBV10-3 and TRBJ2-7; no clear D gene. The CDR3 contains 13 residues. V was clipped by 11 bases and J by 5 bases, with 19 bases between them. Germline-derived CDR1 and CDR2 are ENHRY and SYGVKD. The CDR3 DNA is TGTGCCTTTCTCTACACGGGCTCTCACGAGCAGTACTTC. Amino acids: CAFLYTGSHEQYF.

The chain employs TRBV7-3 and TRBJ2-3, with 10 nucleotides matching TRBD2. Germline values: CDR1 SGHTA, CDR2 FQGTGA. The J segment lost 2 bases and the V segment lost 1 base, leaving 21 bases of the junction unmatched. CDR3 length: 22 amino acids. The CDR3 spells CASSLRRTPGGLAELNTDTQYF. The DNA for the CDR3 is TGTGCCAGCAGCTTAAGAAGGACACCCGGTGGACTAGCGGAGCTAAACACAGATACGCAGTATTTT.

This clonotype has a count of ten or more. V gene TRBV20-1 combines with J gene TRBJ2-7; 7 positions match TRBD1. Germline V gives CDR1 DFQATT, CDR2 SNEGSKA (reference sequence). CDR3 length equals 14 residues. Trimming took 7 bases from V and 3 from J; bases not matched to a gene: 12. CDR3 sequence (DNA): TGCAGTGTTAAATCCGGGACAGCTTTCTACGAGCAGTACTTC. Amino acid sequence: CSVKSGTAFYEQYF.